The next 8 T cell receptor beta chains were all read from a single sample in a study of CD8+ T cells in alopecia areata (dated by TCRdb to the late 2010s). The sample's time point label, decoded: 20 to 30 weeks on oral tofacitinib. The meaning of the sample's treatment or condition label: oral pan-JAK inhibitor, 5-10 mg twice daily. Library preparation used the immunoSEQ multiplex PCR assay. RNA was extracted from all samples and reverse transcribed into cDNA, which served as template for TCR sequencing. The clones in this table, taken by TCRdb from immuneACCESS, are in-frame only. Not every clone is retained; where verified, under half of the shortfall comes from an unresolved V gene, and the cause of the rest is unknown. For this sample the table gives some 180,000 clones, of which approximately 53% were detected only once. The top ten hold 10% to 12% of the sample. Here the sequenced sample was CD8+ T cells sorted from blood, taken at week 24, from a patient treated with tofacitinib. Receptors were obtained from a human donor with alopecia areata.

The rearrangement links TRBV5-1 to TRBJ2-2; D remains unclear. The V gene lost 9 bases and the J gene lost 3 bases, with 6 bases spanning the gap. The CDR3 spans 11 residues. Germline CDR1 reads SGHRS; CDR2 reads YFSETQ. CDR3: CATSDTGELFF. In nucleotides, the CDR3 is TGCGCCACGTCAGACACCGGGGAGCTGTTTTTT. Looking up the rest from reference TRBV5-1 and TRBJ2-2 gives the full variable domain: KAGVTQTPRYLIKTRGQQVTLSCSPISGHRSVSWYQQTPGQGLQFLFEYFSETQRNKGNFPGRFSGRQFSNSRSEMNVSTLELGDSALYLCATSDTGELFFGEGSRLTVL.

In this sample, this clone turned up a few times. The J gene is TRBJ2-7, the V gene TRBV7-9, with unresolved D. Looked up from germline, CDR1 is SEHNR and CDR2 is FQNEAQ (reference sequence). V lost 6 bases to trimming and J lost 5 bases, with 8 bases between them. The CDR3 is made up of 11 amino acids. CDR3 residues: CASSISDEQYF. The CDR3, as DNA: TGTGCCAGCAGTATTTCGGACGAGCAGTACTTC.

This clone was seen more than once but under ten times. The CDR3 spells CASRDYYNEQFF. CDR3 nucleotides: TGTGCCAGCAGGGACTACTACAATGAGCAGTTCTTC. The chain uses TRBV25-1 and TRBJ2-1; a possible D gene is TRBD2 (6 bases). V was shortened by 6 bases and J by 3 bases, with 6 bases between the two germline ends. The CDR3 has 12 residues. Germline V lookup: CDR1 MGHDK, CDR2 SYGVNS. The full variable domain, in which reference TRBV25-1 and TRBJ2-1 provide the parts outside the CDR3, is EADIYQTPRYLVIGTGKKITLECSQTMGHDKMYWYQQDPGMELHLIHYSYGVNSTEKGDLSSESTVSRIRTEHFPLTLESARPSHTSQYLCASRDYYNEQFFGPGTRLTVL.

The chain is built from TRBV4-1 and TRBJ2-1, with D perhaps being TRBD1 or TRBD2 (6 bases each). CDR3 length equals 14 residues. Germline V gene lookup returns CDR1 MGHRA and CDR2 YSYEKL. Between the trimmed V and J ends, which lost 2 bases and 8 bases, there was a span of 13 bases. CDR3: CASSQSQGLDEQFF. The CDR3 DNA reads as TGCGCCAGCAGCCAATCACAGGGACTGGATGAGCAGTTCTTC.

This rearrangement joins TRBV30 to TRBJ2-1; a possible D gene is TRBD2 (6 bases). Germline V lookup: CDR1 GTSNPN, CDR2 SVGIG (reference sequence). V was clipped by 6 bases and J by 2 bases, with 26 bases between them. This CDR3 is 18 amino acids long. CDR3 amino acids: CACTGTSKGVRPYNEQFF. The CDR3 nucleotides read TGTGCCTGCACCGGGACTTCCAAAGGGGTCCGCCCCTACAATGAGCAGTTCTTC.

This sequence joins TRBV5-6 and TRBJ2-5; 9 bases map to TRBD1. CDR3 length: 17 amino acids. Trimming at V came to 7 bases and at J to 3 bases, leaving 16 bases not matched to a gene. The germline gives CDR1 SGHDT, CDR2 YYEEEE. The DNA for the CDR3 is TGTGCCAGCCTCGATTGGGGTAACAGGGGGCGTGAAGAGACCCAGTACTTC. This gives the protein CASLDWGNRGREETQYF.

The chain is built from TRBV27 and TRBJ1-2, with D possibly being TRBD1 (5 bases). This CDR3 is built from 15 residues. Trimming left V 2 bases short and J 6 bases short, with 16 bases between. Germline CDR1 MNHEY, CDR2 SMNVEV (reference sequence). The CDR3 nucleotides are TGTGCCAGCAGTTTAACTGTGACAGATCCAAATGGCTACACCTTC. This translates into CASSLTVTDPNGYTF.

The chain links TRBV5-6 to TRBJ2-5; TRBD2 matches 7 bases. This CDR3 region has 15 residues. V lost 2 bases to trimming and J lost 4 bases; unmatched junction nucleotides: 8. In germline, CDR1 is SGHDT, CDR2 YYEEEE. CDR3 amino acids: CASSFPGGGGETQYF. The CDR3 DNA reads TGTGCCAGCAGCTTTCCGGGGGGAGGAGGAGAGACCCAGTACTTC.